Listed here is a single T cell receptor beta chain. Its antigen is unidentified. The data are from a study of T cells after yellow fever vaccination. Broader study findings: Clonotypes found in both CD4 and CD8 compartments made up a small share. Most clones from primary vaccination resurfaced after the booster (about 96% CD4, around 90% CD8). Weaker, the secondary response had a peak occurring faster, on day 5 versus 15.

A process of 5'RACE template switching, which added a universal primer site and UMIs, was used to make TCR cDNA. TCRdb reanalysed the 5' RACE reads using MiXCR and keeps one entry per CDR3 protein. This repertoire shows about 240,000 distinct CDR3 sequences, 6.5% to 8.5% found once; its top ten account for approximately 0.87%. CDR1 is SGHRS and CDR2 is YFSETQ in the germline V gene. There are 15 residues in the CDR3. Trimming took off 6 bases at V and 0 bases at J, with 14 bases between the two ends. The origin of this receptor is a man between 25 and 39 years old who received the YFV17D yellow fever vaccine. The material sequenced was CD4+ T cells sorted from PBMCs, taken 15 days after the yellow fever booster vaccination. The V gene is TRBV5-1, the J gene TRBJ2-3, with D perhaps being TRBD1 or TRBD2 (6 bases each). This CDR3 reads CASTQRGTSTDTQYF. CDR3 coding DNA: TGCGCCAGCACACAGAGGGGGACTAGCACAGATACGCAGTATTTT.